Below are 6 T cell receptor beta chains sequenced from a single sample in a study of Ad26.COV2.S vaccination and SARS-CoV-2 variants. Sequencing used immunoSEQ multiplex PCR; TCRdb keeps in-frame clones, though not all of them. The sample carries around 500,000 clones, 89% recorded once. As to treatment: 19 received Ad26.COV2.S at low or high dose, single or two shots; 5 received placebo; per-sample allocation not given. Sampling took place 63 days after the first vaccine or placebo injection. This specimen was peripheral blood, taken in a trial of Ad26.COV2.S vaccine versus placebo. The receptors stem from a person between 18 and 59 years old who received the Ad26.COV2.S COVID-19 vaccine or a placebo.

The CDR3 bases are TGTGCCAGCAGTGAAAAAGACAGGGGGCTTAGAGGAAACACCATATATTTT. Amino acids: CASSEKDRGLRGNTIYF. The chain uses TRBV6-1 and TRBJ1-3; 10 nucleotides line up with TRBD1. The junction had 8 bases not matched to a gene; V was cut back by 2 bases and J by 4 bases. CDR1 MNHNS and CDR2 SASEGT come from the germline V gene. The CDR3 extends over 17 amino acids.

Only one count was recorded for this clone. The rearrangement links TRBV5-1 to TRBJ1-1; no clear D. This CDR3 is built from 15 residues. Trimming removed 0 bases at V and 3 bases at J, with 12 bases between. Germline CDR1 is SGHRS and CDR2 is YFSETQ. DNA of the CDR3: TGCGCCAGCAGCTTGGGCCGCGCTCGCGACACTGAAGCTTTCTTT. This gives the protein CASSLGRARDTEAFF.

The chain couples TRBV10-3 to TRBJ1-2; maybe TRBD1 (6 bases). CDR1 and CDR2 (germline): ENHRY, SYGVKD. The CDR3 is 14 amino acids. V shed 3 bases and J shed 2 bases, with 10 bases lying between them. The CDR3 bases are TGTGCCATCAGTGAAACACAGGGAAACTATGGCTACACCTTC. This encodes CAISETQGNYGYTF.

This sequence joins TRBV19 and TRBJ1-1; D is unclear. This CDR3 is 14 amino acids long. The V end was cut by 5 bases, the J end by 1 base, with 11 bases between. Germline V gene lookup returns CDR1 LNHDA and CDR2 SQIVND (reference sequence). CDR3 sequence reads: CASSDDGRNTEAFF. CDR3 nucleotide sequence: TGTGCCAGTAGTGATGACGGAAGGAACACTGAAGCTTTCTTT.

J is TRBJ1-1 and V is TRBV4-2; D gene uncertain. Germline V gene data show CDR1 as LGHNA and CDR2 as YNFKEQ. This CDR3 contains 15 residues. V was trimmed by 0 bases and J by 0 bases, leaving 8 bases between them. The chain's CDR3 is CASSQEVFMNTEAFF. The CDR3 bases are TGTGCCAGCAGCCAAGAAGTCTTTATGAACACTGAAGCTTTCTTT.

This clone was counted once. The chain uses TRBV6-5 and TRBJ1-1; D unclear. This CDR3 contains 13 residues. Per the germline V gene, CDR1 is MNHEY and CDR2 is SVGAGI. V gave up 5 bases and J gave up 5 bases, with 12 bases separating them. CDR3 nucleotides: TGTGCCAGCAGTCCCGGTTTGGGGACTGAAGCTTTCTTT. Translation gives CASSPGLGTEAFF.